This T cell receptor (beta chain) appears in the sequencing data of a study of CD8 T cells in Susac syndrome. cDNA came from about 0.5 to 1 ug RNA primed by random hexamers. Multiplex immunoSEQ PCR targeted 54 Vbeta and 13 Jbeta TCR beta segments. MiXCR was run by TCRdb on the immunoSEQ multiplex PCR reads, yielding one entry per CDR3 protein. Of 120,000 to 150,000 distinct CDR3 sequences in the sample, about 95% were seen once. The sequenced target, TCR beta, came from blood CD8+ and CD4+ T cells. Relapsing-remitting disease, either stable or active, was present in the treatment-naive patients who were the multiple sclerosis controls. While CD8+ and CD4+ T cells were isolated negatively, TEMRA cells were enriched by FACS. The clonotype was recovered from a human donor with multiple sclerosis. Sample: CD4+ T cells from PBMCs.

The CDR3 DNA reads as TGTGCCAGCAGCTCGAAAGGACAGGGAAACTCTGGAAACACCATATATTTT. Its protein is CASSSKGQGNSGNTIYF. The V gene is TRBV7-2, the J gene TRBJ1-3, with 8 bases matching TRBD1. J lost 0 bases, V lost 4 bases, and 8 bases had no gene match. The CDR3 covers 17 residues. The germline V gene encodes CDR1 SGHTA and CDR2 FQGNSA. Variable domain in full (rest from reference TRBV7-2 and TRBJ1-3): GAGVSQSPSNKVTEKGKDVELRCDPISGHTALYWYRQSLGQGLEFLIYFQGNSAPDKSGLPSDRFSAERTGGSVSTLTIQRTQQEDSAVYLCASSSKGQGNSGNTIYFGEGSWLTVV.